The 10 T cell receptor beta chains below come from one sample, sequenced in a study of cytomegalovirus exposure and HLA in healthy donors. Researchers ran the PCR with 60 Vbeta and 13 Jbeta primers. Some clones are missing from TCRdb's copy, which holds only in-frame ones; the method was immunoSEQ multiplex PCR. The sample comprises 100,000 to 150,000 clones, around 78% of which are singletons, and about 4.5% rests with the top ten. Material: PBMCs. Every receptor here comes from a man aged 55 to 69 in good health and CMV-seropositive.

The V call is TRBV6-1, the J call TRBJ2-3; a possible D gene is TRBD1 (6 bases). CDR1 and CDR2 from the germline V gene are MNHNS and SASEGT. V lost 4 bases and J 3 bases, leaving 14 bases between the germline ends. This CDR3 spans 15 amino acids. For the CDR3, the DNA is TGTGCCAGCAGTGTGGGAAGGACAGCAACAGATACGCAGTATTTT. Protein product: CASSVGRTATDTQYF.

J is TRBJ2-2 and V is TRBV4-2; 7 nucleotides agree with TRBD1. V lost 5 bases to trimming and J lost 4 bases; unmatched junction nucleotides: 10. Germline lookup yields CDR1 LGHNA and CDR2 YNFKEQ. The CDR3 runs to 16 residues. Written as DNA, the CDR3 is TGTGCCAGCAGCAGAGGTAGCAGGGGGACCACCGGGGAGCTGTTTTTT. This sequence encodes CASSRGSRGTTGELFF.

The rearrangement uses TRBV30 and TRBJ1-2; D unresolved. This CDR3 comprises 11 residues. V gave up 3 bases and J gave up 8 bases, with 10 bases separating them. Germline CDR1 is GTSNPN and CDR2 is SVGIG (reference sequence). CDR3 sequence (DNA): TGTGCCTGGAGGGGTGGCGGGGGCTACACCTTC. Amino acid sequence: CAWRGGGGYTF.

The CDR3 here is CASSQEGGTSGLETQYF. The CDR3 DNA is TGTGCCAGCAGCCAAGAAGGGGGGACTAGCGGGCTTGAGACCCAGTACTTC. This sequence joins TRBV4-2 and TRBJ2-5; TRBD2 agrees at 12 bases. The CDR3 spans 17 residues. Germline-derived CDR1 and CDR2 are LGHNA and YNFKEQ. V shed 0 bases, J shed 5 bases, and the junction held 7 bases outside the gene matches.

The chain links TRBV9 to TRBJ1-2; 11 nucleotides line up with TRBD1. Germline loops: CDR1 SGDLS, CDR2 YYNGEE. The V and J ends lost 0 bases and 0 bases, in that order; junction bases with no gene match: 13. The CDR3 loop spans 20 amino acids. In DNA form, the CDR3 reads TGTGCCAGCAGCGTAGGTCCCACGTCCGGGACAGGGGGACCTAACTATGGCTACACCTTC. It encodes CASSVGPTSGTGGPNYGYTF.

V is TRBV2 and J is TRBJ2-6, with TRBD1 as a possible D gene (5 bases). Germline-derived CDR1 and CDR2 are SNHLY and FYNNEI. The CDR3 is made up of 16 amino acids. Trimming took off 9 bases at V and 0 bases at J, with 15 bases between the two ends. The CDR3 region is CASRGHGSSGANVLTF. For the CDR3, the DNA is TGTGCCAGTAGAGGACACGGAAGCTCTGGGGCCAACGTCCTGACTTTC.

This clone was recorded a few times. The chain uses TRBV5-1 and TRBJ1-1, with D perhaps matching TRBD1 (5 bases). CDR1 is SGHRS and CDR2 is YFSETQ in the germline V gene. V lost 4 bases to trimming and J lost 3 bases, with 16 bases between them. The CDR3 contains 15 residues. As DNA, the CDR3 is TGCGCCAGCAGCACTGGACCGGGGGAGGACACTGAAGCTTTCTTT. The encoded protein is CASSTGPGEDTEAFF.

This clone was seen only once. The V and J genes are TRBV30 and TRBJ1-4; D uncertain. Trimming shortened V by 5 bases and J by 8 bases, and 18 bases separated the two germline ends. CDR1 is GTSNPN and CDR2 is SVGIG in the germline V gene (reference sequence). There are 14 residues in the CDR3. The chain's CDR3 is CAWGYLGVGEKLFF. The DNA of the CDR3 is TGTGCCTGGGGGTATCTCGGGGTGGGCGAAAAACTGTTTTTT.

This clone has a handful of counts. V and J are TRBV4-1 and TRBJ2-5, with D maybe TRBD2 (6 bases). There are 17 residues in the CDR3. Looked up from germline, CDR1 is MGHRA and CDR2 is YSYEKL. V was pared by 1 base and J by 5 bases, with 20 bases between. The CDR3: CASSQANPTRWWETQYF. The DNA for the CDR3 is TGCGCCAGCAGCCAAGCAAACCCGACTAGATGGTGGGAGACCCAGTACTTC.

The chain has TRBV9 and TRBJ1-1; possible D gene TRBD1, 5 bases. This CDR3 region has 14 residues. Trimming shortened V by 0 bases and J by 4 bases, and 10 bases separated the two germline ends. Looked up from germline, CDR1 is SGDLS and CDR2 is YYNGEE. The CDR3 sequence is CASSVAGGFTEAFF. The CDR3, as DNA: TGTGCCAGCAGCGTAGCCGGGGGGTTCACTGAAGCTTTCTTT.